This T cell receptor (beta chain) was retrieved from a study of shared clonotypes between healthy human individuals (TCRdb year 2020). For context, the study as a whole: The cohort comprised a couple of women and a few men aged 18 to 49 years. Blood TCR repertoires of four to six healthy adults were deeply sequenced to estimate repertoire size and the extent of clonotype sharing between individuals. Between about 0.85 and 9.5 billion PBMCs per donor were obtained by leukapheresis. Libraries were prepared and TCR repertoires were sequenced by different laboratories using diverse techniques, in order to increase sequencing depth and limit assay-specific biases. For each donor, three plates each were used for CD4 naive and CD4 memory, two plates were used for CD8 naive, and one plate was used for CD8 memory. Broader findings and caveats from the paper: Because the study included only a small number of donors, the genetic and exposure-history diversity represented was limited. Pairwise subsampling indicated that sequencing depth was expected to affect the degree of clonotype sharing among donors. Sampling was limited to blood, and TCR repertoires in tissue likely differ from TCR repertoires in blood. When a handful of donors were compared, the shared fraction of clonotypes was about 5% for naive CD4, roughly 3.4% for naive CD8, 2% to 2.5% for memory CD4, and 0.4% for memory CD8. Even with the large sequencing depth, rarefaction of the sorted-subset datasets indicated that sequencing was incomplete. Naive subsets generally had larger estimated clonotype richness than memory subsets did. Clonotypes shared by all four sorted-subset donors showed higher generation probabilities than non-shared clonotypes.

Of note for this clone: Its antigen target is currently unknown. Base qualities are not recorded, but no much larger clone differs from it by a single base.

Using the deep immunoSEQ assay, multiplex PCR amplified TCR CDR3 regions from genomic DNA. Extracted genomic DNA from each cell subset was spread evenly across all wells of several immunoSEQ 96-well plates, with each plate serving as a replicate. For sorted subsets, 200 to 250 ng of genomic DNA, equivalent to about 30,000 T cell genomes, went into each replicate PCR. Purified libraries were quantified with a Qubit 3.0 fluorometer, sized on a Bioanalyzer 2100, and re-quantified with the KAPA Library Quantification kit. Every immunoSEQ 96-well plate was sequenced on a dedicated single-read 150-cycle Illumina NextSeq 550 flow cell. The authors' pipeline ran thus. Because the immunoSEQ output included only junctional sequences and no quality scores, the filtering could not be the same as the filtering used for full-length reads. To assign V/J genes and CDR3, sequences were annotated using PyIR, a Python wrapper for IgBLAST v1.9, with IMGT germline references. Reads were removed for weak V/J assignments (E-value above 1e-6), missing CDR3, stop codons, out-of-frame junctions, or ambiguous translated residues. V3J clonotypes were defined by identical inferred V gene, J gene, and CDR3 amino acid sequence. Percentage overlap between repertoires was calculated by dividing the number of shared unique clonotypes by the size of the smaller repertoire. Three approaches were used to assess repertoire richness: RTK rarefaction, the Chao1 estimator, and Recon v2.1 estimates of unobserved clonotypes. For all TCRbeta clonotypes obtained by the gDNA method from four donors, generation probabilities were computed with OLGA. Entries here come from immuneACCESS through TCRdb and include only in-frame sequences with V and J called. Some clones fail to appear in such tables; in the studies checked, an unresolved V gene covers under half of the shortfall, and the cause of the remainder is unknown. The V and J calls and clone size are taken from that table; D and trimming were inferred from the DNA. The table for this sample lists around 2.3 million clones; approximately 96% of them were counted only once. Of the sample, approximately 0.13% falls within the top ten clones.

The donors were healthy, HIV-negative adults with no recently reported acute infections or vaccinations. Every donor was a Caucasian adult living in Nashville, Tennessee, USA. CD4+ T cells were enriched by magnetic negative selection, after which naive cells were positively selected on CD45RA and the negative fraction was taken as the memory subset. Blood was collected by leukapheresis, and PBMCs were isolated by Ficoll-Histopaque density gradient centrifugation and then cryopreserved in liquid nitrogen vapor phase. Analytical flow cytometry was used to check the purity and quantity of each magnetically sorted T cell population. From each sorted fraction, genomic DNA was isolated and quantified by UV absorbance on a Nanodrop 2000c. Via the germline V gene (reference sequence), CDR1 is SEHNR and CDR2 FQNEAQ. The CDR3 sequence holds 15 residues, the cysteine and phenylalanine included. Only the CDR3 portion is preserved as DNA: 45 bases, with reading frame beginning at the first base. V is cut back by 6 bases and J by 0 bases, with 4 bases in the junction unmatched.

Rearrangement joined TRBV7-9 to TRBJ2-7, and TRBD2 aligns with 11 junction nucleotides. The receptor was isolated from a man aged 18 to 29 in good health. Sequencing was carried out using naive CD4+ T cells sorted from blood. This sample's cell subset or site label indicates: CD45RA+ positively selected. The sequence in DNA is TGTGCCAGCAGTGACACTAGCGGGGGCTCCTACGAGCAGTACTTC. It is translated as CASSDTSGGSYEQYF.